This entry features one TCR beta chain sequence. Its specificity is not known. The repertoire was sequenced with immunoSEQ multiplex PCR; TCRdb's copy has only in-frame clones and lacks some. The sample includes about 73,000 clones, roughly four fifths of them seen just once. CDR1 and CDR2 from the germline V gene are MRHNA and SNTAGT. This CDR3 is built from 13 residues. V was cut by 5 bases and J by 1 base, with 8 bases left in between. The data stem from a study of vaccination effects on CD4 cells after COVID-19. CD4+ T cell isolation took place after approximately 11 days of culture. Each participant received a vaccine that was either BNT162b2 or mRNA-1273, given as two doses.

Here the sequenced sample was CD4+ T cells from PBMCs cultured without peptide, taken after COVID-19 vaccination. This receptor was identified in a human donor who received a COVID-19 vaccine. J is TRBJ1-1 and V is TRBV6-4, with D uncertain. The CDR3 DNA reads as TGTGCCAGCAGTTTTTTACAGAACACTGAAGCTTTCTTT. Translated: CASSFLQNTEAFF.